This TCR beta chain was sequenced in a study of shared clonotypes between healthy human individuals. Naive CD8 populations comprised CD45RO-negative cells positively selected for CCR7, excluding terminally differentiated effector memory CD45RA+ cells. Recent vaccinations or acute infections were absent in the healthy HIV-negative adult donors. Assay: immunoSEQ multiplex PCR; the TCRdb copy retains only in-frame clones and omits some. This sample yields under 2,000,000 clones, of which approximately 94% are seen a single time; more than 0.95% belongs to the top ten. Trimming removed 0 bases from V and 2 bases from J, with 13 bases in between. This CDR3 has 16 amino acids. The germline V gene encodes CDR1 KGHSH and CDR2 LQKENI. Study-wide results and caveats: A handful of donors showed sharing of about 4.6% of naive CD4 clonotypes.

In the case of this clone: The antigen is undetermined.

The TCR sequence derives from a man between 18 and 29 years old in good health. Sequences were obtained from naive CD8+ T cells sorted from blood. V is TRBV18 and J is TRBJ2-5; D not resolved. The CDR3, as DNA: TGTGCCAGCTCACCACCGAGTAGTGGGATTCAAGAGACCCAGTACTTC. Translation: CASSPPSSGIQETQYF. Filled out from reference TRBV18 and TRBJ2-5, the complete variable domain reads NAGVMQNPRHLVRRRGQEARLRCSPMKGHSHVYWYRQLPEEGLKFMVYLQKENIIDESGMPKERFSAEFPKEGPSILRIQQVVRGDSAAYFCASSPPSSGIQETQYFGPGTRLLVL.